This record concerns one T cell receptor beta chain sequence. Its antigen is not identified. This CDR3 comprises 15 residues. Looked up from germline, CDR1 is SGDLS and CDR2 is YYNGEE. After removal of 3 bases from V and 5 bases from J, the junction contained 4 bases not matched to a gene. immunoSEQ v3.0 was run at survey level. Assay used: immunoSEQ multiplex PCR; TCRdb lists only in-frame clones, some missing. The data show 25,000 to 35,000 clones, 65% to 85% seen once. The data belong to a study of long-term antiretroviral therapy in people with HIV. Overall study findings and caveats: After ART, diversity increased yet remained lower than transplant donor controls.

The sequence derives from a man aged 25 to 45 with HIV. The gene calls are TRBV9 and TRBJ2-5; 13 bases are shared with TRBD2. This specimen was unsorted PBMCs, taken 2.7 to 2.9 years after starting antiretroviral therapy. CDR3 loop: CASSGGLAGVETQYF. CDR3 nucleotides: TGTGCCAGCAGCGGCGGACTAGCGGGAGTGGAGACCCAGTACTTC.